This T cell receptor beta chain is drawn from a study of blood T cell repertoires in COVID-19. At the level of the study: Some COVID-19 samples were acute and others convalescent; all came from the United States, Italy and Spain. The analysed material was cDNA or gDNA that came from T cells, B-cell-depleted T cells, or PBMCs.

Per germline, CDR1 ENHRY and CDR2 SYGVKD. Losses at the gene ends were 2 bases for V and 10 bases for J; bases not matched to a gene: 9. The CDR3 loop spans 15 amino acids. In the original analysis: Estimates of nucleated cell counts were drawn from the amplification of reference gene primers. The assay was immunoSEQ multiplex PCR, and TCRdb's table has in-frame clones only and misses some. V, J and clone size reflect that table, while D and trimming were determined from the DNA. This table holds approximately 100,000 clones, around nine tenths found once. This chain uses TRBV10-3 with TRBJ2-2; TRBD2 aligns across 8 bases. The sequence was obtained from a human donor with acute or convalescent COVID-19. The donor label of this sample is uncertain. The sample comprised peripheral blood. Here the CDR3 reads CAISEREGRGEELFF. Written as DNA, the CDR3 is TGTGCCATCAGTGAGCGGGAGGGCCGTGGGGAGGAGCTGTTTTTT.